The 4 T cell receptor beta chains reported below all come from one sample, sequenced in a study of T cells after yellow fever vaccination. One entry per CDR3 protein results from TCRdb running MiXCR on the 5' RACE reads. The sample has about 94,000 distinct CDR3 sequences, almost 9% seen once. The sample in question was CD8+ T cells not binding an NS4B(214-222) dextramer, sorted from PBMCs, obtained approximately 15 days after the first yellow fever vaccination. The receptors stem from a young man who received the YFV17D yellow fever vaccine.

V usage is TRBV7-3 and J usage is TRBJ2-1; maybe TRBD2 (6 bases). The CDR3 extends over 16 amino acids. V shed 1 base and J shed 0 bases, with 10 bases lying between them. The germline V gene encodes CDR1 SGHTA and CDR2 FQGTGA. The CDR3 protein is CASSLNGDSSYNEQFF. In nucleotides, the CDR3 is TGTGCCAGCAGCTTAAACGGGGACTCCTCCTACAATGAGCAGTTCTTC.

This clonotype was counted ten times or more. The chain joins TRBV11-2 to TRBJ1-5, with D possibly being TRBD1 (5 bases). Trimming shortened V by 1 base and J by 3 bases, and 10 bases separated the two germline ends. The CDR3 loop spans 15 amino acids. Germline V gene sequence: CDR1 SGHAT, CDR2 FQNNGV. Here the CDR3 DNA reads TGTGCCAGCAGCTTAGCGGGACGGCTCAATCAGCCCCAGCATTTT. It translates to CASSLAGRLNQPQHF.

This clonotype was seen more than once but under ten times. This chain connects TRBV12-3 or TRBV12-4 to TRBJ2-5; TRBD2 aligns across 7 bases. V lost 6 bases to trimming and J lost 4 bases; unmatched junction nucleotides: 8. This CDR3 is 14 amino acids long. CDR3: CASRGLGDGETQYF. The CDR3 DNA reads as TGTGCCAGCAGAGGACTAGGGGACGGAGAGACCCAGTACTTC.

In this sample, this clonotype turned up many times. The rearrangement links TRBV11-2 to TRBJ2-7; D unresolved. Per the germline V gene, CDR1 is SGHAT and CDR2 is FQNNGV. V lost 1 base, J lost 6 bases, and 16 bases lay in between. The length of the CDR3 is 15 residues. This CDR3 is CASSLGLMAHCEQYV. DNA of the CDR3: TGTGCCAGCAGCTTAGGATTAATGGCCCATTGCGAGCAGTACGTC.